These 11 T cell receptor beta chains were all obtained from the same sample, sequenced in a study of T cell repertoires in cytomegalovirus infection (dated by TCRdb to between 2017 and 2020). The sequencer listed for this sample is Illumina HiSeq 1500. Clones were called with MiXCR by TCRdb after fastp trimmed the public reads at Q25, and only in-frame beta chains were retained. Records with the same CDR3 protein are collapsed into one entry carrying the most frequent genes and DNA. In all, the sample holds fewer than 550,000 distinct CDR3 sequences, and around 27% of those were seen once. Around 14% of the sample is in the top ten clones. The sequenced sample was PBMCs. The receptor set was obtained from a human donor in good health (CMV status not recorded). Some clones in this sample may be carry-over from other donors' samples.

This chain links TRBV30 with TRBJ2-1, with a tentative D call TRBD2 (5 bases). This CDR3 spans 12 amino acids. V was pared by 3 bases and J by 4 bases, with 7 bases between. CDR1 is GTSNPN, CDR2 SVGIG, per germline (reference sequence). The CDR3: CAWRRGYNEQFF. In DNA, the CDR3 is TGTGCCTGGAGACGGGGTTACAATGAGCAGTTCTTC.

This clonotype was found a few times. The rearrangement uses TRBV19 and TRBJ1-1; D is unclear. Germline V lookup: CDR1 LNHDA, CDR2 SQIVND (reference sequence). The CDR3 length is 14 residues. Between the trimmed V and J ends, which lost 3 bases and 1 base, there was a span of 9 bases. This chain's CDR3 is CASSMAQENTEAFF. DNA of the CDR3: TGTGCCAGTAGTATGGCGCAGGAGAACACTGAAGCTTTCTTT. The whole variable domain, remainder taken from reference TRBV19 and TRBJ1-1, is DGGITQSPKYLFRKEGQNVTLSCEQNLNHDAMYWYRQDPGQGLRLIYYSQIVNDFQKGDIAEGYSVSREKKESFPLTVTSAQKNPTAFYLCASSMAQENTEAFFGQGTRLTVV.

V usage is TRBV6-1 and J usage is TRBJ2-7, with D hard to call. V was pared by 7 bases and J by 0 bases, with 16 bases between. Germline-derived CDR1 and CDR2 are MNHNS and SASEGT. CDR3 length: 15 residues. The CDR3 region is CASTYSWSSSYEQYF. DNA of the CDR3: TGTGCCAGCACCTATTCTTGGTCCAGCTCCTACGAGCAGTACTTC.

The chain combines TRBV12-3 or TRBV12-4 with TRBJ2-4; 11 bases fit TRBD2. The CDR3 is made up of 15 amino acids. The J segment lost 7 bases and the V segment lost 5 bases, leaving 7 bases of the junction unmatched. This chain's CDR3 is CASSPELAGDNIQYF. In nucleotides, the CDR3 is TGTGCCAGCAGTCCGGAACTAGCGGGAGACAACATTCAGTACTTC.

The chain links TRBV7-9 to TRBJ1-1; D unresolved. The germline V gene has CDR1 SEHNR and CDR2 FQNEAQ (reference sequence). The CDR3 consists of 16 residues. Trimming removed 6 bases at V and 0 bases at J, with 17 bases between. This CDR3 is CASRATTWRLNTEAFF. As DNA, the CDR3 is TGTGCCAGCAGGGCCACTACGTGGAGACTGAACACTGAAGCTTTCTTT.

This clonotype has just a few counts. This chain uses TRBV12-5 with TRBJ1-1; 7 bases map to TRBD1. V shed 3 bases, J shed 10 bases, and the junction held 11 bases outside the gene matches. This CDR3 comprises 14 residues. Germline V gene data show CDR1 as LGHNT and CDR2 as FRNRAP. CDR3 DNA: TGTGCTAGTGGTTTTGGGGATAACAGGGGAGTAGCTTTCTTT. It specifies CASGFGDNRGVAFF.

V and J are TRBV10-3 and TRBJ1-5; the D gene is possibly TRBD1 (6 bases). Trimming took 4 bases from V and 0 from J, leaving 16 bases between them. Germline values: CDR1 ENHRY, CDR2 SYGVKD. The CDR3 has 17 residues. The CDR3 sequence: CAISASSSRGSNQPQHF. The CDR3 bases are TGTGCCATCAGTGCATCTAGCAGCAGGGGTAGCAATCAGCCCCAGCATTTT.

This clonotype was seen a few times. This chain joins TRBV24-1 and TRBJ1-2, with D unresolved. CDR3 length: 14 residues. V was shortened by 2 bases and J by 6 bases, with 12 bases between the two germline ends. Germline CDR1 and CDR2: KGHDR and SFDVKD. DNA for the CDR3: TGTGCCACCAGTGATTCCCTGGGGATGAATGGCTACACCTTC. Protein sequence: CATSDSLGMNGYTF.

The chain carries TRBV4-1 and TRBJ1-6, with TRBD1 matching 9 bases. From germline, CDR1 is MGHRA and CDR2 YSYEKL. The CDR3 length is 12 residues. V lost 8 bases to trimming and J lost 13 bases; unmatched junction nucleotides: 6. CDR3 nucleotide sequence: TGCGCCAGCTCTGTGACAGGGGGGCCCCTCCACTTT. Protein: CASSVTGGPLHF.

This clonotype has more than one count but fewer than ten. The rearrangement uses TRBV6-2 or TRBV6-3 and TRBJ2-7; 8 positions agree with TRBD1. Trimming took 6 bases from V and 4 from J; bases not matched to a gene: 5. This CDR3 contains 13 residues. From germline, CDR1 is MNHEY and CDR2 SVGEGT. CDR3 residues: CASRPTGEYEQYV. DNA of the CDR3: TGTGCCAGCAGACCGACAGGGGAATACGAGCAGTACGTC.

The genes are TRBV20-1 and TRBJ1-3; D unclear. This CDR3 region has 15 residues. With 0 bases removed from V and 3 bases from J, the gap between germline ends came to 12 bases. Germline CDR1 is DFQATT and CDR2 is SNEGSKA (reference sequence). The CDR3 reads CSARDLERVGNTIYF. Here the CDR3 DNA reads TGCAGTGCTAGAGATTTGGAAAGGGTTGGAAACACCATATATTTT.